What follows describes a single T cell receptor beta chain. Its antigen is unidentified. CDR1 SGDLS and CDR2 YYNGEE come from the germline V gene. The ends were cut back, 4 bases at V and 6 bases at J, with 11 bases in the middle. The CDR3 covers 12 residues. The entry originates in a study of CD8+CD57+ T cells in acquired aplastic anemia. Turning to the study itself: The average for DNA from sorted CD4+ and CD8+ cells was 3 to 4 ug.

Regarding the study as a whole: Shared by patients and controls, roughly 28 CD8+ CDR3s were abundant in patients. In CD8+ cells, Simpson's diversity showed no significant difference between patients and controls.

Genomic DNA templated the TCR beta VDJ and CDR3 profiling. TCRdb called the reads again in MiXCR, with one record for every CDR3 protein. The data hold 300,000 or so distinct CDR3 sequences, with roughly half observed a single time. This chain links TRBV9 with TRBJ2-7, with D unclear. Sequencing was done on a sample of sorted CD4+, CD8+, or CD8+CD57+ T cells (not recorded which) from PBMCs. The receptor was derived from a human donor with severe aplastic anemia or a healthy control (not recorded which). The CDR3 loop reads CASSPGLSEQYF. In DNA, the CDR3 is TGTGCCAGCAGCCCTGGTCTCAGCGAGCAGTACTTC.